Following are 6 T cell receptor beta chains from one sample sequenced in a study of beta chain features in type 1 diabetes. Findings and caveats of the study: In every one of the four CD4+ subsets, TCRB CDR3s were moderately but significantly shorter in Type 1 diabetes patients.

These receptors are not linked to any known antigen. Of the isolated RNA, all was reverse transcribed, and so the sequenced material was expressed TCRB transcripts. The data were produced by immunoSEQ multiplex PCR, yet TCRdb's version contains in-frame clones alone and is incomplete. The sample includes 40,000 or so clones, approximately 72% seen only once; the top ten take approximately 2%. The sequenced sample was Tregs from blood. These receptors came from a young woman with type 1 diabetes.

The J gene is TRBJ2-5, the V gene TRBV7-9; D unclear. V lost 6 bases, J lost 6 bases, and 14 bases lay in between. Looked up from germline, CDR1 is SEHNR and CDR2 is FQNEAQ (reference sequence). The CDR3 is made up of 13 amino acids. CDR3 nucleotide sequence: TGTGCCAGCAGTAACACATTTCTGCAGACCCAGTACTTC. This gives the protein CASSNTFLQTQYF.

V and J are TRBV28 and TRBJ2-7, with D tentatively TRBD1 (6 bases). This CDR3 has 13 residues. CDR1 and CDR2 from the germline V gene are MDHEN and SYDVKM. V lost 7 bases to trimming and J lost 1 base, with 11 bases between them. CDR3 protein: CASTETGSYEQYF. Written as DNA, the CDR3 is TGTGCCAGCACCGAGACAGGTTCCTACGAGCAGTACTTC.

V is TRBV7-2 and J is TRBJ2-5; 8 bases line up with TRBD2. The CDR3 runs 16 residues. Unmatched junction bases numbered 10, after V lost 6 bases and J lost 1 base. From germline, CDR1 is SGHTA and CDR2 FQGNSA. CDR3 loop: CASRQSSGRLQETQYF. DNA of the CDR3: TGTGCCAGCAGACAAAGCAGCGGGAGACTCCAAGAGACCCAGTACTTC.

This rearrangement joins TRBV7-3 to TRBJ2-1; 11 nucleotides align to TRBD2. The V gene end was trimmed by 5 bases and the J gene end by 7 bases; junction bases not matched to a gene: 7. The CDR3 totals 15 residues. The germline gives CDR1 SGHTA, CDR2 FQGTGA. Here the CDR3 DNA reads TGTGCCAGCAGCCCCCGGTCTAGCGGGGGGAATGAGCAGTTCTTC. It encodes CASSPRSSGGNEQFF.

This clone was seen more than once but under ten times. This chain uses TRBV19 with TRBJ2-5; TRBD1 matches 7 bases. TRBJ2-7 explains the end of the DNA better; the J call may be wrong. This CDR3 is 13 amino acids long. Germline V gives CDR1 LNHDA, CDR2 SQIVND (reference sequence). CDR3 nucleotide sequence: TGTGCCAGTGGGGACAGACTGACCTACGAGCAGTACTTC. Its protein product is CASGDRLTYEQYF.

The rearrangement joins TRBV29-1 to TRBJ2-3; 12 bases agree with TRBD2. Germline CDR1 SQVTM, CDR2 ANQGSEA. This CDR3 comprises 12 residues. CDR3 amino acids: CSTSGGTDTQYF. The CDR3 DNA follows: TGCAGTACTAGCGGGGGGACAGATACGCAGTATTTT.